This T cell receptor beta chain was recorded in a study of regulatory T cells in long-lasting Graves disease. Study-level points and caveats: Persistent Graves' patients showed less TCR diversity than newly diagnosed patients showed. Sample size was small, which may have lowered accuracy. Persistent cases favored TRBV28, TRBJ1-2 and TRBJ2-5.

Note on this clonotype: Its antigen is as yet unknown.

The time point was: persistent/refractory GD, antithyroid drugs over 5 years with positive TRAb. PBMC RNA served as the TCR library source. V was pared by 7 bases and J by 7 bases, with 12 bases of the junction left unmatched. The CDR3 consists of 14 residues. CDR1 is DFQATT, CDR2 SNEGSKA, per germline (reference sequence). CDR3-region Arm-PCR and iRepertoire HTBI primers produced the TCR beta libraries. MiXCR, applied by TCRdb to the multiplex PCR reads, yields one record per CDR3 protein. The data hold about 430,000 distinct CDR3 sequences, with roughly a fifth observed a single time. This clonotype was obtained from a female donor with Graves disease. The rearrangement links TRBV20-1 to TRBJ1-2, with 10 bases lining up with TRBD1. Sample: peripheral blood mononuclear cells (PBMCs), taken when the disease was refractory, from a patient treated with antithyroid drugs. The CDR3 DNA is TGCAGTGGAGATACCGGGACAGGGGAGGTTGGCTACACCTTC. It specifies CSGDTGTGEVGYTF.